This TCR beta chain originates from a study of graft-versus-host responses after intestinal transplantation. The protocol was immunoSEQ multiplex PCR, while the TCRdb copy is restricted to in-frame clones and leaves out a portion. The sample holds 23,000 or so clones, 85% to 95% seen once. Trimming took off 5 bases at V and 0 bases at J, with 19 bases between the two ends. This CDR3 contains 17 residues. From germline, CDR1 is MNHEY and CDR2 SMNVEV (reference sequence). This specimen consisted of PBMCs, obtained 39 to 40 days after intestinal transplant. The source of this sequence is a human patient who received an intestinal transplant, so some T cells may come from the graft donor. This chain uses TRBV27 with TRBJ1-2; D is ambiguous. CDR3 protein: CASSRRPAWGSNYGYTF. CDR3 DNA: TGTGCCAGCAGTCGACGCCCGGCCTGGGGTTCTAACTATGGCTACACCTTC.